Shown below are 21 T cell receptor beta chains from a single sample sequenced in a study of PD-1 blockade in classical Hodgkin lymphoma. Sequencing used immunoSEQ multiplex PCR; TCRdb keeps in-frame clones, though not all of them. The data show about 24,000 clones, 69% seen once. No patient escaped relapse after autologous stem cell transplantation, and brentuximab vedotin exposure varied. Source: peripheral blood mononuclear cells (PBMCs), taken at baseline. All receptors derive from a human donor with classical Hodgkin lymphoma.

This chain connects TRBV5-6 to TRBJ1-1; D might be TRBD1 (5 bases). V gave up 5 bases and J gave up 3 bases, with 11 bases separating them. This CDR3 contains 13 residues. CDR1 is SGHDT and CDR2 is YYEEEE in the germline V gene. CDR3: CASSFGGYTEAFF. Here the CDR3 DNA reads TGTGCCAGCAGTTTTGGGGGGTACACTGAAGCTTTCTTT.

This clone showed up just a few times. V and J are TRBV2 and TRBJ2-1, with D perhaps matching TRBD1 (6 bases). Germline V gives CDR1 SNHLY, CDR2 FYNNEI. V gave up 1 base and J gave up 3 bases, with 7 bases separating them. This CDR3 comprises 14 residues. CDR3 amino acids: CASSEGRGYNEQFF. The CDR3 DNA sequence: TGTGCCAGCAGTGAAGGCAGGGGCTACAATGAGCAGTTCTTC. Drawing the rest from reference TRBV2 and TRBJ2-1, the complete variable domain is EPEVTQTPSHQVTQMGQEVILRCVPISNHLYFYWYRQILGQKVEFLVSFYNNEISEKSEIFDDQFSVERPDGSNFTLKIRSTKLEDSAMYFCASSEGRGYNEQFFGPGTRLTVL.

The CDR3 loop reads CASSRGPGRTYNEQFF. CDR3 DNA sequence: TGTGCCAGCAGCCGGGGCCCGGGACGGACCTACAATGAGCAGTTCTTC. The V gene is TRBV7-6, the J gene TRBJ2-1, with D perhaps given as TRBD1 or TRBD2 (5 bases each). Germline CDR1 reads SGHVS; CDR2 reads FNYEAQ. The CDR3 runs to 16 residues. Trimming stripped 5 bases from V and 2 bases from J, with 16 bases between.

This chain links TRBV5-1 with TRBJ2-5, with D uncertain. Trimming cost V 9 bases and J 0 bases, with 15 bases left between them. Germline CDR1 SGHRS, CDR2 YFSETQ. The CDR3 extends over 14 amino acids. The CDR3 is CATRSYPYQETQYF. The CDR3 nucleotides read TGCGCCACCCGGAGCTACCCGTACCAAGAGACCCAGTACTTC.

The V call is TRBV29-1, the J call TRBJ2-1; 9 bases agree with TRBD1. CDR1 is SQVTM and CDR2 is ANQGSEA in the germline V gene. V shed 8 bases, J shed 4 bases, and the junction held 9 bases outside the gene matches. This CDR3 spans 14 amino acids. The CDR3 DNA reads as TGCAGCAACCCGGACAGGGGATTTTACAATGAGCAGTTCTTC. The encoded protein is CSNPDRGFYNEQFF.

This chain uses TRBV7-9 with TRBJ1-1; D remains unclear. CDR1 and CDR2 from the germline V gene are SEHNR and FQNEAQ (reference sequence). Trimming pared 5 bases from V and 1 base from J, leaving 5 bases between. The length of the CDR3 is 12 residues. The CDR3 nucleotides read TGTGCCAGCAGCCCGTCGAACACTGAAGCTTTCTTT. Residues: CASSPSNTEAFF.

The V and J genes are TRBV4-2 and TRBJ2-3; TRBD2 matches at 11 bases. Germline CDR1 reads LGHNA; CDR2 reads YNFKEQ. The trim removed 5 bases at V and 2 bases at J, leaving 12 bases unmatched. The CDR3 is 18 amino acids. Here the CDR3 reads CASSDAETSGGDTDTQYF. The DNA for the CDR3 is TGTGCCAGCAGCGACGCCGAAACTAGCGGGGGCGACACAGATACGCAGTATTTT.

The chain recombines TRBV19 with TRBJ2-2; TRBD1 agrees at 7 bases. The CDR3 extends over 14 amino acids. Germline CDR1 LNHDA, CDR2 SQIVND (reference sequence). V was clipped by 7 bases and J by 8 bases; unmatched bases: 10. The CDR3 sequence is CASTDRVVTGELFF. CDR3 in DNA: TGTGCCAGTACTGACAGGGTGGTTACGGGGGAGCTGTTTTTT.

V usage is TRBV4-2 and J usage is TRBJ1-3, with D perhaps TRBD1 (6 bases). CDR3 length: 16 amino acids. V lost 1 base and J 2 bases, leaving 12 bases between the germline ends. In germline, CDR1 is LGHNA, CDR2 YNFKEQ. The CDR3 nucleotides are TGTGCCAGCAGCCAAGCGGGGGGGGCGCCTGGAAACACCATATATTTT. Protein product: CASSQAGGAPGNTIYF.

This clone was picked up a small number of times. The V call is TRBV11-2, the J call TRBJ2-5; weak D call: TRBD2 (6 bases). The germline V and J ends were trimmed by 0 bases and 1 base, with 9 bases remaining between them. Germline V lookup: CDR1 SGHAT, CDR2 FQNNGV. The CDR3 spans 15 residues. This chain's CDR3 is CASSLEAGSQETQYF. CDR3 nucleotides: TGTGCCAGCAGCTTAGAGGCGGGATCCCAAGAGACCCAGTACTTC.

The V call is TRBV6-5, the J call TRBJ1-3; D may be TRBD1 (5 bases). CDR1 is MNHEY, CDR2 SVGAGI, per germline. V lost 2 bases and J lost 6, with 8 bases in between. This CDR3 is built from 13 residues. CDR3 residues: CASSYRGLNTIYF. The CDR3 DNA reads as TGTGCCAGCAGTTACAGGGGTTTAAACACCATATATTTT.

By share, this clone counts as medium-sized. This chain uses TRBV4-1 with TRBJ1-3, with 9 bases that match TRBD1. Germline CDR1 reads MGHRA; CDR2 reads YSYEKL. The CDR3 runs 15 residues. J was trimmed by 0 bases and V by 3 bases; bases with no gene match: 0. CDR3 loop: CASSQTGGSGNTIYF. For the CDR3, the DNA is TGCGCCAGCAGCCAGACAGGGGGCTCTGGAAACACCATATATTTT.

This chain uses TRBV19 with TRBJ1-4; D is ambiguous. The CDR3 has 14 amino acids. From germline, CDR1 is LNHDA and CDR2 SQIVND (reference sequence). The ends were cut back, 3 bases at V and 6 bases at J, with 11 bases in the middle. CDR3 protein: CASSIFGYDEKLFF. CDR3 coding DNA: TGTGCCAGTAGTATCTTCGGTTACGATGAAAAACTGTTTTTT.

The genes are TRBV6-6 and TRBJ2-7; D gene unclear. Germline V gives CDR1 MNHNY, CDR2 SVGAGI (reference sequence). The length of the CDR3 is 14 residues. Trimming shortened V by 2 bases and J by 2 bases, and 10 bases separated the two germline ends. The CDR3 DNA sequence: TGTGCCAGCAGTTACAAGGCAGCGCCCTACGAGCAGTACTTC. Encoded protein: CASSYKAAPYEQYF.

The rearrangement uses TRBV5-1 and TRBJ1-2; 8 bases are a match to TRBD1. Losses at the gene ends were 4 bases for V and 4 bases for J; bases not matched to a gene: 6. Per germline, CDR1 SGHRS and CDR2 YFSETQ. The CDR3 sequence is 14 residues long. CDR3 region: CASSTGQGAYGYTF. In DNA form, the CDR3 reads TGCGCCAGCAGCACCGGACAGGGTGCCTATGGCTACACCTTC.

J is TRBJ1-1 and V is TRBV6-1, with D unresolved. Deletions cut 7 bases from V and 4 bases from J, with 13 bases between. Germline V lookup: CDR1 MNHNS, CDR2 SASEGT. This CDR3 has 13 amino acids. CDR3: CASNAGIGTEAFF. The DNA of the CDR3 is TGTGCCAGCAACGCGGGCATTGGCACTGAAGCTTTCTTT.

This chain connects TRBV4-1 to TRBJ2-7; 11 positions agree with TRBD1. J lost 3 bases, V lost 1 base, and 8 bases had no gene match. This CDR3 is 17 amino acids long. Germline V gene data show CDR1 as MGHRA and CDR2 as YSYEKL. The DNA of the CDR3 is TGCGCCAGCAGCCAAGGGGGGACAGGGGGGTTCTTCTACGAGCAGTACTTC. Encoded protein: CASSQGGTGGFFYEQYF.

In this sample, this clone is medium-sized. This sequence joins TRBV7-9 and TRBJ1-2; D is perhaps TRBD1 (5 bases). CDR1 and CDR2 from the germline V gene are SEHNR and FQNEAQ (reference sequence). Trimming cost V 5 bases and J 1 base, with 17 bases left between them. CDR3 length equals 16 residues. CDR3 residues: CASSPREFTSNYGYTF. The CDR3 coding sequence is TGTGCCAGCAGCCCCAGGGAGTTCACCAGTAACTATGGCTACACCTTC.

The V and J genes are TRBV29-1 and TRBJ1-1; no reliable D call. There are 12 residues in the CDR3. V shed 7 bases and J shed 1 base, with 10 bases lying between them. The germline gives CDR1 SQVTM, CDR2 ANQGSEA. DNA of the CDR3: TGCAGCGCCGTCAAGGGGAACACTGAAGCTTTCTTT. Protein sequence: CSAVKGNTEAFF. The complete variable domain, with remaining parts taken from reference TRBV29-1 and TRBJ1-1, reads SAVISQKPSRDICQRGTSLTIQCQVDSQVTMMFWYRQQPGQSLTLIATANQGSEATYESGFVIDKFPISRPNLTFSTLTVSNMSPEDSSIYLCSAVKGNTEAFFGQGTRLTVV.

The V and J genes are TRBV2 and TRBJ1-1; no reliable D call. The V gene lost 8 bases and the J gene lost 0 bases, with 13 bases spanning the gap. The CDR3 is 14 residues long. Germline CDR1 SNHLY, CDR2 FYNNEI. The CDR3 DNA reads TGTGCCAGCTACTATGGACGGATGAACACTGAAGCTTTCTTT. It encodes CASYYGRMNTEAFF.

J is TRBJ2-2 and V is TRBV30; no clear D gene. Germline lookup yields CDR1 GTSNPN and CDR2 SVGIG (reference sequence). The CDR3 is 11 residues long. Between the trimmed V and J ends, which lost 2 bases and 6 bases, there was a span of 4 bases. CDR3 protein: CAWSPPGELFF. In DNA form, the CDR3 reads TGTGCCTGGAGTCCCCCCGGGGAGCTGTTTTTT.